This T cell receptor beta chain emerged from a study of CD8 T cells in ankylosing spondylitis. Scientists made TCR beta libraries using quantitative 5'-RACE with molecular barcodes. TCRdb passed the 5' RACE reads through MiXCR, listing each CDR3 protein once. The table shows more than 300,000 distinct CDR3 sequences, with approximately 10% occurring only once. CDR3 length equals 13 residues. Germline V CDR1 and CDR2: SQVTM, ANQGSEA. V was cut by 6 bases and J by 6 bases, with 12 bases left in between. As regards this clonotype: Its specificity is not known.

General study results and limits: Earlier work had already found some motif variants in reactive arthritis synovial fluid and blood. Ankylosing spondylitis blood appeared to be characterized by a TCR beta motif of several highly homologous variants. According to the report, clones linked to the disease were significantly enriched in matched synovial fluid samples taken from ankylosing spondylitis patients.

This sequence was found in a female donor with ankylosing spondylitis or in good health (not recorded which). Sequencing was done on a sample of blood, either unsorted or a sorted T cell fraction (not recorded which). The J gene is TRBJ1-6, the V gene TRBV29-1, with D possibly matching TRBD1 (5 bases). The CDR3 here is CSVSREPNSPLHF. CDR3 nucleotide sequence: TGCAGCGTAAGCAGGGAACCTAATTCACCCCTCCACTTT.